This T cell receptor beta chain was identified in a study of identical twins. Germline V gene sequence: CDR1 SGHVS, CDR2 FQNEAQ. Trimming took off 8 bases at V and 2 bases at J, with 16 bases between the two ends. The CDR3 sequence is 14 residues long. TCRdb re-analysed the 5' RACE reads in MiXCR, keeping a single row per CDR3 protein. The sample yields around 300,000 distinct CDR3 sequences, more than 6.5% seen once. A further study also used this sample, focusing on yellow fever vaccine responses in identical twins.

V gene TRBV7-8 combines with J gene TRBJ2-7; tentatively, D is TRBD1 (6 bases). This TCR was recovered from a woman in her late teens or twenties in good health. The sample was memory (CD45RO+) T cells sorted from blood. The CDR3 DNA sequence: TGTGCCAGCGGGCTTTTAGGACAGCCCTACGAGCAGTACTTC. Protein product: CASGLLGQPYEQYF.